Listed below are T cell receptor beta chains from one sample, sequenced in a study of response to subunit inactivated influenza vaccine. TCRdb reprocessed the RT-PCR reads with MiXCR, giving one entry per CDR3 protein. Of about 480,000 distinct CDR3 sequences listed, approximately 9.9% were seen once; the top ten hold more than 10%. The sample was PBMCs from blood, taken roughly 6 weeks after vaccination. These receptors all come from a man aged 50-59 years who received an inactivated influenza vaccine. The CDR3 runs from the conserved cysteine through the conserved F or W. D genes are given only for firm matches. Rows give clone size only sometimes, using once, few, many, or a class for an expanded clone.

v_call: TRBV12-3/TRBV12-4; clone_size: many; j_call: TRBJ1-2; d_call: .; cdr3_aa: CASSLEGYYGYTF
v_call: TRBV6-1; clone_size: few; j_call: TRBJ1-1; d_call: .; cdr3_aa: CASRAGAATEAFF
v_call: TRBV7-2; clone_size: .; j_call: TRBJ2-7; d_call: TRBD2; cdr3_aa: CASSRGTSGRVSYEQYF
v_call: TRBV5-6; clone_size: .; j_call: TRBJ2-7; d_call: .; cdr3_aa: CASSLGGNAYEQYF
v_call: TRBV20-1; clone_size: many; j_call: TRBJ1-5; d_call: .; cdr3_aa: CSAKAVAGQPQHF
v_call: TRBV5-1; clone_size: .; j_call: TRBJ2-5; d_call: .; cdr3_aa: CASSPGLHQETQYF
v_call: TRBV12-3/TRBV12-4; clone_size: many; j_call: TRBJ2-7; d_call: TRBD2; cdr3_aa: CASSPRGGEIEQYF
v_call: TRBV7-2; clone_size: .; j_call: TRBJ2-1; d_call: TRBD2; cdr3_aa: CASSREVASYNEQFF
v_call: TRBV5-5; clone_size: .; j_call: TRBJ2-7; d_call: .; cdr3_aa: CASSLRRRRDSGSYEQYF
v_call: TRBV7-2; clone_size: many; j_call: TRBJ1-5; d_call: .; cdr3_aa: CASSLFPESNQPQHF
v_call: TRBV12-3/TRBV12-4; clone_size: many; j_call: TRBJ2-2; d_call: TRBD1; cdr3_aa: CASSSNQGAGGELFF
v_call: TRBV6-1; clone_size: few; j_call: TRBJ1-5; d_call: .; cdr3_aa: CASSKDPGADQPQHF
v_call: TRBV6-2/TRBV6-3; clone_size: .; j_call: TRBJ2-3; d_call: .; cdr3_aa: CASSYSTTDRTDTQYF
v_call: TRBV4-2; clone_size: many; j_call: TRBJ2-7; d_call: TRBD2; cdr3_aa: CASSQDSGRAGEQYF
v_call: TRBV10-3; clone_size: many; j_call: TRBJ2-4; d_call: .; cdr3_aa: CAISDSIAKNIQYF
v_call: TRBV7-2; clone_size: .; j_call: TRBJ2-7; d_call: .; cdr3_aa: CASSLSARPYSSYEQYF
v_call: TRBV29-1; clone_size: .; j_call: TRBJ2-1; d_call: TRBD2; cdr3_aa: CSVALAGTYNEQFF
v_call: TRBV5-5; clone_size: few; j_call: TRBJ2-2; d_call: TRBD2; cdr3_aa: CASSPTGLAGSGGELFF
v_call: TRBV5-1; clone_size: many; j_call: TRBJ2-5; d_call: .; cdr3_aa: CASSLGSGKETQYF
v_call: TRBV29-1; clone_size: few; j_call: TRBJ2-1; d_call: .; cdr3_aa: CSVYLADPGDYNEQFF
v_call: TRBV29-1; clone_size: many; j_call: TRBJ2-1; d_call: TRBD1; cdr3_aa: CSAAHGQGPYNEQFF
v_call: TRBV6-1; clone_size: few; j_call: TRBJ2-1; d_call: .; cdr3_aa: CATYPGFGAWVEQFF
v_call: TRBV30; clone_size: once; j_call: TRBJ2-3; d_call: TRBD2; cdr3_aa: CAWRKLGLAGGDTQYF
v_call: TRBV20-1; clone_size: many; j_call: TRBJ1-4; d_call: .; cdr3_aa: CSADTGATNEKLFF
v_call: TRBV7-6; clone_size: .; j_call: TRBJ2-1; d_call: TRBD2; cdr3_aa: CASSLAPSGTYNEQFF
v_call: TRBV28; clone_size: few; j_call: TRBJ1-5; d_call: .; cdr3_aa: CASSLLVIGNQPQHF
v_call: TRBV20-1; clone_size: few; j_call: TRBJ1-4; d_call: .; cdr3_aa: CSARPDSRNEELFF
v_call: TRBV5-1; clone_size: many; j_call: TRBJ2-7; d_call: .; cdr3_aa: CASSLRGRGELIYEQYF
v_call: TRBV9; clone_size: many; j_call: TRBJ2-3; d_call: .; cdr3_aa: CASSGRDGPDTQYF
v_call: TRBV5-1; clone_size: .; j_call: TRBJ1-2; d_call: .; cdr3_aa: CASSPNGGDYGYTF
v_call: TRBV7-2; clone_size: few; j_call: TRBJ2-1; d_call: TRBD2; cdr3_aa: CASSSTPGLAVYNEQFF
v_call: TRBV5-1; clone_size: many; j_call: TRBJ2-2; d_call: .; cdr3_aa: CASSQGNTGELFF
v_call: TRBV4-1; clone_size: .; j_call: TRBJ2-1; d_call: .; cdr3_aa: CASSQVGIIKSSYNEQFF
v_call: TRBV20-1; clone_size: few; j_call: TRBJ2-7; d_call: TRBD1; cdr3_aa: CSASRVRQGFGEQYF
v_call: TRBV27; clone_size: few; j_call: TRBJ1-4; d_call: .; cdr3_aa: CASSFTADRNEKLFF
v_call: TRBV4-2; clone_size: .; j_call: TRBJ2-5; d_call: .; cdr3_aa: CASSQDHARETQYF
v_call: TRBV5-1; clone_size: many; j_call: TRBJ1-5; d_call: .; cdr3_aa: CASKADANPNQPQHF
v_call: TRBV10-3; clone_size: many; j_call: TRBJ2-7; d_call: .; cdr3_aa: CAISAGFEEATFYEQYF
v_call: TRBV6-1; clone_size: few; j_call: TRBJ1-2; d_call: TRBD1; cdr3_aa: CASSATGTGPYGYTF
v_call: TRBV7-9; clone_size: few; j_call: TRBJ2-3; d_call: TRBD2; cdr3_aa: CASSLKTSGSPDTQYF
v_call: TRBV4-2; clone_size: .; j_call: TRBJ2-3; d_call: .; cdr3_aa: CASSQDASVGTDTQYF